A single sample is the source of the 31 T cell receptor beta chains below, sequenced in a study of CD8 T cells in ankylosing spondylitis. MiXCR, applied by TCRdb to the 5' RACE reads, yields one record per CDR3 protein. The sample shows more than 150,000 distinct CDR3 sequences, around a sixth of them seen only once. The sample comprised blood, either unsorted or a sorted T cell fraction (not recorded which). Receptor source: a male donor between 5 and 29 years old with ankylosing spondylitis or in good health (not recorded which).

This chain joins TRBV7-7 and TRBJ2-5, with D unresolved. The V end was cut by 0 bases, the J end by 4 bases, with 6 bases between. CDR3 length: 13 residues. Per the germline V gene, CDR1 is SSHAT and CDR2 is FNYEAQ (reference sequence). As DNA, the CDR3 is TGTGCCAGCAGCTTAGCCGTCCCAGAGACCCAGTACTTC. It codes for CASSLAVPETQYF.

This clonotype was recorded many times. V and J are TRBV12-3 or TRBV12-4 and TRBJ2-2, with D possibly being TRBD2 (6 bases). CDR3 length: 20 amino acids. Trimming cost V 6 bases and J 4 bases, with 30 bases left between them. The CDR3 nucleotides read TGTGCCAGCAGGGCCGGGTCTCTAAGGTCGGGGAGGTGGGCCACCGGGGAGCTGTTTTTT. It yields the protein CASRAGSLRSGRWATGELFF.

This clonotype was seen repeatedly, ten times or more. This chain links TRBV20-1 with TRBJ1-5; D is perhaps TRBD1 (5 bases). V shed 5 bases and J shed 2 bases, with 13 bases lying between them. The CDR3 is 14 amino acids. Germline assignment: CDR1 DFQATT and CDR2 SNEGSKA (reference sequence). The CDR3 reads CSALTEKRNQPQHF. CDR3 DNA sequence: TGCAGTGCTCTGACAGAGAAGCGCAATCAGCCCCAGCATTTT.

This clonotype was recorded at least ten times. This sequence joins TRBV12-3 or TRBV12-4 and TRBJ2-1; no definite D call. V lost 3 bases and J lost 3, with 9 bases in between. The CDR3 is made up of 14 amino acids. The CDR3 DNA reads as TGTGCCAGCAGTTTGAAGGAAGGCTACAATGAGCAGTTCTTC. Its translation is CASSLKEGYNEQFF.

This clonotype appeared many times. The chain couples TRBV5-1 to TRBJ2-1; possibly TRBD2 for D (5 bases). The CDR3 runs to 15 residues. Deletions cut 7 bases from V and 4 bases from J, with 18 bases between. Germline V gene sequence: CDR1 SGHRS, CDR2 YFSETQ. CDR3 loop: CASGGEGVGYNEQFF. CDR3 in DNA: TGCGCCAGCGGTGGCGAGGGAGTGGGTTACAATGAGCAGTTCTTC. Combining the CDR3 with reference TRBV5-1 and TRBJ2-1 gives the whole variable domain KAGVTQTPRYLIKTRGQQVTLSCSPISGHRSVSWYQQTPGQGLQFLFEYFSETQRNKGNFPGRFSGRQFSNSRSEMNVSTLELGDSALYLCASGGEGVGYNEQFFGPGTRLTVL.

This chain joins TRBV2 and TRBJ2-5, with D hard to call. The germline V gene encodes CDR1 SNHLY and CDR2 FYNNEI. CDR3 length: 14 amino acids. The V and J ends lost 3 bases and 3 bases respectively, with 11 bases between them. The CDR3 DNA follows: TGTGCCAGCAGTGATGGCAGAACGAAAGAGACCCAGTACTTC. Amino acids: CASSDGRTKETQYF.

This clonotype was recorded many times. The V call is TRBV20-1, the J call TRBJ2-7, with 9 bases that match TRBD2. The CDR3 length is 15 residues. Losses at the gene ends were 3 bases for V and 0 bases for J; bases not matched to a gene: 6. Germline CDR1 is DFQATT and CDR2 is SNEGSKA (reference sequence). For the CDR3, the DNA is TGCAGTGCTAGGTGGCTAGCGGGGAGCTCCTACGAGCAGTACGTC. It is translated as CSARWLAGSSYEQYV.

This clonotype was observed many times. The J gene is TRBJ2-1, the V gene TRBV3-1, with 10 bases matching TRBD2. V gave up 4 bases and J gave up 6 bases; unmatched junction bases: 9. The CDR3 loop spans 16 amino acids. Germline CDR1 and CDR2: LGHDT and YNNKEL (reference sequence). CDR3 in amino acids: CASSPAGTSDFNEQFF. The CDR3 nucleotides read TGTGCCAGCAGCCCCGCTGGGACTAGCGATTTCAATGAGCAGTTCTTC.

This CDR3 reads CSVSRTSGVYNEQFF. CDR3 in DNA: TGCAGCGTTTCCCGGACTAGCGGTGTATACAATGAGCAGTTCTTC. This chain connects TRBV29-1 to TRBJ2-1; 10 nucleotides match TRBD2. J lost 4 bases, V lost 5 bases, and 8 bases had no gene match. This CDR3 has 15 residues. From germline, CDR1 is SQVTM and CDR2 ANQGSEA.

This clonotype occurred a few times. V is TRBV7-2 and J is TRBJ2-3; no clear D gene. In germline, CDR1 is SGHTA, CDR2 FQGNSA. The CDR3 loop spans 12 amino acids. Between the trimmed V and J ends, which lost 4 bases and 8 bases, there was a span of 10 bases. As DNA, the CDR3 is TGTGCCAGCAGCTCTACGAAGGGTACGCAGTATTTT. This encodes CASSSTKGTQYF. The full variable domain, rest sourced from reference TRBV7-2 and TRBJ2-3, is GAGVSQSPSNKVTEKGKDVELRCDPISGHTALYWYRQSLGQGLEFLIYFQGNSAPDKSGLPSDRFSAERTGGSVSTLTIQRTQQEDSAVYLCASSSTKGTQYFGPGTRLTVL.

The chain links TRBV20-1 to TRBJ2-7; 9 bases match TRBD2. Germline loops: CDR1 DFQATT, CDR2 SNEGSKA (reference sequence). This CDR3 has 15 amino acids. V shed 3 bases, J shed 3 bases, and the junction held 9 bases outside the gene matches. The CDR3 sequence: CSASDPSGARYEQYF. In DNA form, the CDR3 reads TGCAGTGCTAGTGACCCTAGCGGGGCCCGCTACGAGCAGTACTTC.

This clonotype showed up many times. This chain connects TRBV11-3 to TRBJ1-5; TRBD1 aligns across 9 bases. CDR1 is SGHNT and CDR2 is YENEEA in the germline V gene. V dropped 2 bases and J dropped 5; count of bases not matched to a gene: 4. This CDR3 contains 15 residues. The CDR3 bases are TGTGCCAGCAGCTTAACAGGGGGCGGAGATCAGCCCCAGCATTTT. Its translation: CASSLTGGGDQPQHF.

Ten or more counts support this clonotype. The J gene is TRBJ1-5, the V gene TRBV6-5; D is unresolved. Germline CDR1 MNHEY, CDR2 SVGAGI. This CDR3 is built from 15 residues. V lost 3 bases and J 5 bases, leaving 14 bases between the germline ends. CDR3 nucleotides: TGTGCCAGCAGTTATAATCGAGGTCTCGATCAGCCCCAGCATTTT. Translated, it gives CASSYNRGLDQPQHF.

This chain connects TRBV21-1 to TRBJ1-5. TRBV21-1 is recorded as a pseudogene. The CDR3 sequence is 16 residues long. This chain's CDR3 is CASSFRRGKCNQPQHF. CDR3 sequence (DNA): TGTGCCAGCAGCTTCCGGAGGGGAAAGTGCAATCAGCCCCAGCATTTT.

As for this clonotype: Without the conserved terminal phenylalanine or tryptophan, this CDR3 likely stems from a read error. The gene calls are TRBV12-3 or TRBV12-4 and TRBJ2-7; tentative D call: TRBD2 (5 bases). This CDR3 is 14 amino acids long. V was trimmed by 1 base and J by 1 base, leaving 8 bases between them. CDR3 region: CASSLDGGSYEQYI. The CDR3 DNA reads TGTGCCAGCAGTTTAGATGGCGGGTCCTACGAGCAGTACATC.

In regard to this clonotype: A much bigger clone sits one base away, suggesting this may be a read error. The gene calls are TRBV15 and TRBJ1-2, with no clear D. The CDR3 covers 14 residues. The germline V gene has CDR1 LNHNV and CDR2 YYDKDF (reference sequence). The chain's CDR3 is CATSRVGQIYGYPF. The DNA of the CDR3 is TGTGCCACCAGCAGAGTAGGGCAGATATATGGCTACCCCTTC.

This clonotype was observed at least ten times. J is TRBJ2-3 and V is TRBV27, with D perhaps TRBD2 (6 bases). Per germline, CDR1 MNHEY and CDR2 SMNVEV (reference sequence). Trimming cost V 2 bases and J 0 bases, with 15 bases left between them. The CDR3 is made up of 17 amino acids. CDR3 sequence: CASSLNRVAVSTDTQYF. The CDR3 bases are TGTGCCAGCAGTTTAAATCGGGTAGCGGTAAGCACAGATACGCAGTATTTT.

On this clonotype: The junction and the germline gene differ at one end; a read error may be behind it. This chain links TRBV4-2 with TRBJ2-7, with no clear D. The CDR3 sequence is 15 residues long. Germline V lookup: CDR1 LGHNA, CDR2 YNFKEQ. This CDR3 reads CASSHGAQSSFEQYF. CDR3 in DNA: TGTGCCAGCAGCCACGGAGCGCAAAGCTCCTTCGAGCAGTACTTC.

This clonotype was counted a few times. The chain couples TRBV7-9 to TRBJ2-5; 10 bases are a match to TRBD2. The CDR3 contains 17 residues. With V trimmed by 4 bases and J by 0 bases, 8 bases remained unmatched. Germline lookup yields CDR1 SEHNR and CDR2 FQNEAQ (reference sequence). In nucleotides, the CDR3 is TGTGCCAGCAGCTCCACGATTAGCGGGAGGAACCAAGAGACCCAGTACTTC. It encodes CASSSTISGRNQETQYF.

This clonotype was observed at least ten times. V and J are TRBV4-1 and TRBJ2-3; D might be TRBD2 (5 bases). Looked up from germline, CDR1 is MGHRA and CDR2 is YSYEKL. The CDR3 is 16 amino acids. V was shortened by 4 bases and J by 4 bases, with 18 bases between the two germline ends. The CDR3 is CASSPYLGRMADTQYF. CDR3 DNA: TGCGCCAGCAGCCCGTATTTGGGGAGAATGGCAGATACGCAGTATTTT.

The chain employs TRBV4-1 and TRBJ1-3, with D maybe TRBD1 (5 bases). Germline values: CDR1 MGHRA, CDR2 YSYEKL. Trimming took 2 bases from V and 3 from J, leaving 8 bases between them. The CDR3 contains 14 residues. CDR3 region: CASSQFRDGNTIYF. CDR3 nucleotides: TGCGCCAGCAGCCAATTCAGGGATGGAAACACCATATATTTT.

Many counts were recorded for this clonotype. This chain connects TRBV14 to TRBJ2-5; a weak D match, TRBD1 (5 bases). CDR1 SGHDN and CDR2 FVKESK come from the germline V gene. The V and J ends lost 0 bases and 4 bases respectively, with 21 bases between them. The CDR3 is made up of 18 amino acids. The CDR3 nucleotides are TGTGCCAGCAGCCAAGAACGTTTTGGCAGGGCCATCTCAGAGACCCAGTACTTC. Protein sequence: CASSQERFGRAISETQYF.

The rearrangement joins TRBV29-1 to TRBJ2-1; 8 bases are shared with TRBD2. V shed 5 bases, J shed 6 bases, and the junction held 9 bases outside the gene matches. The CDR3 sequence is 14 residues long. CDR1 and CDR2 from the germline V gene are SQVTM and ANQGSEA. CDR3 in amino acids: CSVSREEKFNEQFF. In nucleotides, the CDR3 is TGCAGCGTTTCGCGGGAGGAAAAGTTCAATGAGCAGTTCTTC.

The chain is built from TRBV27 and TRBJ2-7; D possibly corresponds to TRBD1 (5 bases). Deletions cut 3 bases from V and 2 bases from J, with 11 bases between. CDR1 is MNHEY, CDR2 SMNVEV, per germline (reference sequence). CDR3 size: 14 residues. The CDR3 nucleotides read TGTGCCAGCAGTTTTCAGGGAAGGGCCTACGAGCAGTACTTC. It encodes CASSFQGRAYEQYF.

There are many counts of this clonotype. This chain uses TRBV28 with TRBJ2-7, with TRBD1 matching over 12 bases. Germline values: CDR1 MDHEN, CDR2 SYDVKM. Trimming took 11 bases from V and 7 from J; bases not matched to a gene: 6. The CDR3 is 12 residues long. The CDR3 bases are TGTGCCTTGGGACAGGGGGCGAGGGAGCAGTACTTC. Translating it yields CALGQGAREQYF.

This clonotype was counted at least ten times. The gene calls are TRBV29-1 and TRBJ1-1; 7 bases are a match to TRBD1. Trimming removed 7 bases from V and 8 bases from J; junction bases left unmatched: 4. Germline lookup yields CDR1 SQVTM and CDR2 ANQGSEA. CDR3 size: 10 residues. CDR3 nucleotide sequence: TGCAGCGAAGGGACAGAAGAAGCTTTCTTT. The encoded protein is CSEGTEEAFF.

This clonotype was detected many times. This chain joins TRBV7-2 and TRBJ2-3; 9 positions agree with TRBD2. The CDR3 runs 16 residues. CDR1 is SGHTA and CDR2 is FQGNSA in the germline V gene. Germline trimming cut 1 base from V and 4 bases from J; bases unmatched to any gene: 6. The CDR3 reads CASSLVVAGDPDTQYF. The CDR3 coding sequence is TGTGCCAGCAGCTTAGTGGTAGCGGGAGATCCAGATACGCAGTATTTT.

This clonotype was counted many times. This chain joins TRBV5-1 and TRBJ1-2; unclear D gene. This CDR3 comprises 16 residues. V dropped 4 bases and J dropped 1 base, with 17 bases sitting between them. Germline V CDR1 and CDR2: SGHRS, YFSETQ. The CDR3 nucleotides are TGCGCCAGCAGCCGGGGTCCAGAACTCCTTAACTATGGCTACACCTTC. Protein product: CASSRGPELLNYGYTF.

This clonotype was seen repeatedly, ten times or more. The CDR3, as DNA: TGCGCCAGCAGAAAGGAAGGAGGGGAGCAGTACGTC. Protein sequence: CASRKEGGEQYV. The V gene is TRBV5-1, the J gene TRBJ2-7; weak D call: TRBD2 (6 bases). V lost 5 bases and J lost 7, with 13 bases in between. This CDR3 is built from 12 residues. The V gene's germline CDR1 is SGHRS and CDR2 YFSETQ.

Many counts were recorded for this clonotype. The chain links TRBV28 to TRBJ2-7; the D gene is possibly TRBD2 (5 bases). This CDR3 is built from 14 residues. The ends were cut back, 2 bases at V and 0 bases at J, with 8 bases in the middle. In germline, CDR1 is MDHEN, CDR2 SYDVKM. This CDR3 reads CASSLGESSYEQYV. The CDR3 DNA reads TGTGCCAGCAGTTTAGGGGAGAGCTCCTACGAGCAGTACGTC.

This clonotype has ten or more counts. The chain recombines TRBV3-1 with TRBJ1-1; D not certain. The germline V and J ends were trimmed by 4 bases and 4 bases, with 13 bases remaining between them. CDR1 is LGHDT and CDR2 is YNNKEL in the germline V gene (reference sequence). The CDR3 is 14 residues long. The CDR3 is CASSPTIGVTEAFF. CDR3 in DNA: TGTGCCAGCAGCCCAACGATAGGCGTCACTGAAGCTTTCTTT.